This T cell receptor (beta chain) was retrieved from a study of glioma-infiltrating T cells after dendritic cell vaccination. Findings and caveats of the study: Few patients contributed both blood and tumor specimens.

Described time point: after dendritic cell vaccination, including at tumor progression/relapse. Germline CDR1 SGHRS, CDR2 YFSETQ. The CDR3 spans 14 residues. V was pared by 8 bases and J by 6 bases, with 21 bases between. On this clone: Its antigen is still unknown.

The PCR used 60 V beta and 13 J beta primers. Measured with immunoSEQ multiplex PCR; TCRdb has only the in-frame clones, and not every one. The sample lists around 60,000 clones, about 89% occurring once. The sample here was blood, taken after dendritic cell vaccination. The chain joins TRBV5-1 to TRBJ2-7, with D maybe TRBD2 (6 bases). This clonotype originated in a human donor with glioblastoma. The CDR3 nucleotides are TGCGCCAGTAAGCTCGGGACTCCGCTGGCCGAGCAGTACTTC. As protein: CASKLGTPLAEQYF.